This T cell receptor beta chain derives from a study of metastatic and nonmetastatic thyroid tumors. Study context: Malignant thyroid and benign thyroid patients provided blood and tumor or nodule tissue whose repertoires were compared.

TCRdb redid the clone calls on the PCR reads using MiXCR. The sample records over 15,000 clones, 34% being singletons. Per the germline V gene, CDR1 is SGHTA and CDR2 is FQGTGA. This CDR3 comprises 13 residues. Trimming shortened V by 5 bases and J by 6 bases, and 14 bases separated the two germline ends. This clone was seen many times. Patients underwent thyroid surgery, and none had received any treatment before it. Sequenced: tumor tissue. This TCR was recovered from a female donor with papillary thyroid cancer or a benign thyroid nodule (not recorded which). Some clones in this sample may be carry-over from other donors' samples. The chain uses TRBV7-3 and TRBJ2-7; D call uncertain. DNA for the CDR3: TGTGCCAGCAGCCTTGACGTGGACGGCGAGCAGTACTTC. Translation gives CASSLDVDGEQYF. Full variable domain (missing parts from reference TRBV7-3 and TRBJ2-7): GAGVSQTPSNKVTEKGKYVELRCDPISGHTALYWYRQSLGQGPEFLIYFQGTGAADDSGLPNDRFFAVRPEGSVSTLKIQRTERGDSAVYLCASSLDVDGEQYFGPGTRLTVT.